This T cell receptor (beta chain) was sequenced for a study of CD8 T cells in ankylosing spondylitis. Molecular-barcoded quantitative 5'-RACE produced these TCR beta libraries. MiXCR was run by TCRdb on the 5' RACE reads, yielding one entry per CDR3 protein. The data contain around 140,000 distinct CDR3 sequences, about 15% of them singletons. General study results and limits: In synovial fluid and blood from reactive arthritis, some motif variants were previously reported. Seemingly characteristic of ankylosing spondylitis blood was a TCR beta motif consisting of roughly 8 highly homologous variants.

As concerns this clonotype: As yet, its antigen is unknown.

The CDR3 consists of 15 residues. Germline V gene sequence: CDR1 MNHEY, CDR2 SMNVEV (reference sequence). The germline V and J ends were trimmed by 3 bases and 2 bases, with 11 bases remaining between them. V gene TRBV27 combines with J gene TRBJ2-1; D unclear. The TCR sequence derives from a male donor with ankylosing spondylitis. Sequenced sample: blood, either unsorted or a sorted T cell fraction (not recorded which). The CDR3 spells CASSFGQLPYNEQFF. CDR3 DNA sequence: TGTGCCAGCAGTTTCGGGCAGCTGCCCTACAATGAGCAGTTCTTC.